This TCR beta chain is drawn from a study of T cells after yellow fever vaccination. The CDR3 contains 13 residues. V gave up 6 bases and J gave up 11 bases, with 19 bases separating them. Only a few counts were recorded for this clonotype. TCRdb reprocessed the 5' RACE reads via MiXCR and lists one record per CDR3 protein. Here the sample spans hundreds of thousands of distinct CDR3 sequences, around 12% being singletons. J is TRBJ1-1 and V is TRBV12-3 or TRBV12-4; D is ambiguous. This sequence was found in a man aged 18 to 30 who received the YFV17D yellow fever vaccine. Sample: CD4+ T cells sorted from PBMCs, taken 15 days after the yellow fever booster vaccination. CDR3 protein: CASSPGWSGEAFF. CDR3 bases: TGTGCCAGCAGCCCTGGTTGGAGCGGGGAGGCTTTCTTT.